The clone carrying this TCR beta chain has at least ten counts. Its antigen is unknown. This sample is part of a study of regulatory T cells in long-lasting Graves disease. TCR beta libraries were built with iRepertoire HTBI primers and Arm-PCR of CDR3 regions. TCRdb processed the multiplex PCR reads anew with MiXCR; each CDR3 protein has one entry. The sample contains about 400,000 distinct CDR3 sequences, less than 25% of which appear only once. Germline CDR1 is SEHNR and CDR2 is FQNEAQ (reference sequence). With 6 bases removed from V and 4 bases from J, the gap between germline ends came to 10 bases. CDR3 size: 12 residues. The study, taken as a whole, reports: Those with persistent disease had in common more public clonotypes (about 3,000) than new patients (more than 900). There was favoring of TRBV28, TRBJ1-2 and TRBJ2-5 in persistent disease.

This sample's time point: persistent/refractory GD, antithyroid drugs over 5 years with positive TRAb. The authors made the TCR library using RNA they extracted from PBMCs. The clonotype comes from a female donor with Graves disease. J is TRBJ2-7 and V is TRBV7-9, with D hard to call. Sequences were derived from peripheral blood mononuclear cells (PBMCs), sampled when the disease was refractory, from a patient treated with antithyroid drugs. The CDR3 nucleotides read TGTGCCAGCAGATCCGGACCATACGAGCAGTACTTC. Protein product: CASRSGPYEQYF.